This T cell receptor beta chain was recovered during a study of cytomegalovirus exposure and HLA in healthy donors. Whole-study findings and limits: Productive rates of about 90% or about 30% were seen for most TCR beta V segments in an earlier analysis. A missense DCLRE1C variant was associated with V- and J-gene trimming of TCR beta chains in a later analysis, and an independent cohort replicated the association.

Nominal health characterized the donors when sampled, though unrecorded immune exposures were likely. Both 60 Vbeta primers and 13 Jbeta primers went into the PCR. TCRdb's copy holds only in-frame clones and misses some; the assay was immunoSEQ multiplex PCR. Of some 150,000 clones in the sample, roughly 77% were seen once. A note on this clone: Its specificity is unknown.

Per the germline V gene, CDR1 is ENHRY and CDR2 is SYGVKD. This CDR3 has 16 amino acids. The V segment lost 0 bases and the J segment 8 bases; nucleotides outside the gene matches: 8. This clonotype was sampled from a human donor in good health. The source material was PBMCs. The genes are TRBV10-3 and TRBJ2-1, with 9 bases lining up with TRBD2. In DNA, the CDR3 is TGTGCCATCAGTGAGTCTGCGGGGGGGCCTTTGGATGAGCAGTTCTTC. It specifies CAISESAGGPLDEQFF.